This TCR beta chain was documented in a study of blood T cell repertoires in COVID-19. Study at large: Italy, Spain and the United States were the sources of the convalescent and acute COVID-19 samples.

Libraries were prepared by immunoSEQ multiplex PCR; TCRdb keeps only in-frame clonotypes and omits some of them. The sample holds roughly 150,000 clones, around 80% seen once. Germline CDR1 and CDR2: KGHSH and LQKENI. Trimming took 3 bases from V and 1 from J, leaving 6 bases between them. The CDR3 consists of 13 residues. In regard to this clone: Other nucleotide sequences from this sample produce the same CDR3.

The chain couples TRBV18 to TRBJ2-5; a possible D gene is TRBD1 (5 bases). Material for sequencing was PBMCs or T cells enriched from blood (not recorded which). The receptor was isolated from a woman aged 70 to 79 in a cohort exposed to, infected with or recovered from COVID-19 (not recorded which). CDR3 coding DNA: TGTGCCAGCTCACCGGGGCTCCAAGAGACCCAGTACTTC. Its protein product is CASSPGLQETQYF.